These 12 T cell receptor beta chains share one sample of origin, sequenced in a study of cytomegalovirus exposure and HLA in healthy donors. Use of 60 Vbeta and 13 Jbeta primers characterized the PCR. Sequenced by immunoSEQ multiplex PCR; TCRdb stores in-frame clones only, minus some. The data contain around 140,000 clones, roughly 9.6% of them singletons. Sequenced sample: PBMCs. The receptors come from a middle-aged woman in good health and CMV-seropositive.

There are a few counts of this clone. The chain combines TRBV6-6 with TRBJ2-7; tentative D call: TRBD1 (6 bases). This CDR3 has 14 amino acids. Per germline, CDR1 MNHNY and CDR2 SVGAGI (reference sequence). The V gene lost 6 bases and the J gene lost 0 bases, with 12 bases spanning the gap. For the CDR3, the DNA is TGTGCCAGCAGAGTGACAGGAGCCTCCTACGAGCAGTACTTC. This sequence encodes CASRVTGASYEQYF.

This clone was counted only a few times. The chain combines TRBV5-1 with TRBJ1-1, with 11 bases that match TRBD1. This CDR3 is built from 16 residues. CDR1 is SGHRS, CDR2 YFSETQ, per germline. Trimming removed 0 bases from V and 4 bases from J; junction bases left unmatched: 5. CDR3 amino acids: CASSLGDRGVGTEAFF. The CDR3 nucleotides are TGCGCCAGCAGCTTGGGGGACAGGGGGGTGGGCACTGAAGCTTTCTTT.

The chain recombines TRBV2 with TRBJ2-7, with 10 nucleotides matching TRBD1. CDR1 is SNHLY and CDR2 is FYNNEI in the germline V gene. Trimming at V came to 2 bases and at J to 4 bases, leaving 5 bases not matched to a gene. This CDR3 has 15 amino acids. The CDR3 sequence: CASSELGGQGYEQYF. In DNA, the CDR3 is TGTGCCAGCAGTGAATTAGGGGGACAGGGGTACGAGCAGTACTTC.

The chain combines TRBV5-1 with TRBJ1-2, with TRBD1 matching over 9 bases. V was pared by 4 bases and J by 2 bases, with 6 bases of the junction left unmatched. Germline values: CDR1 SGHRS, CDR2 YFSETQ. This CDR3 is built from 15 residues. The CDR3, as DNA: TGCGCCAGCAGCCAGAGTACAGGGGGCAACTATGGCTACACCTTC. Residues: CASSQSTGGNYGYTF.

This clone was counted only a few times. The V call is TRBV21-1, the J call TRBJ1-4; the D segment call TRBD1 is taken from the table without a DNA check. TRBV21-1 is marked as a pseudogene. CDR3 length equals 21 residues. The CDR3 region has the DNA TGTGCCAGCTTCAGGCTTACCCACGGGACAGGGGATATAGCAACTAATGAAAAACTGTTTTTT. Its translation is CASFRLTHGTGDIATNEKLFF.

This clone was counted only a few times. CDR3 sequence: CASGTGINTEAFF. DNA of the CDR3: TGTGCCAGCGGGACAGGGATTAACACTGAAGCTTTCTTT. V and J are TRBV2 and TRBJ1-1, with 9 bases aligning to TRBD1. The V gene's germline CDR1 is SNHLY and CDR2 FYNNEI. With 8 bases clipped from V and 2 bases from J, the junction kept 3 bases outside the gene matches. The CDR3 is made up of 13 amino acids.

This clone came up a few times. CDR3 sequence: CASSEGTNTEAFF. In DNA, the CDR3 is TGTGCCAGCAGTGAAGGGACAAACACTGAAGCTTTCTTT. The rearrangement links TRBV2 to TRBJ1-1; the D gene is possibly TRBD1 (5 bases). Germline V gives CDR1 SNHLY, CDR2 FYNNEI. The CDR3 totals 13 residues. The ends were cut back, 1 base at V and 2 bases at J, with 5 bases in the middle.

A few counts support this clone. CDR3 sequence reads: CASSLRIGELFF. CDR3 DNA sequence: TGTGCCAGCAGCCTACGTATCGGGGAGCTGTTTTTT. The chain recombines TRBV7-2 with TRBJ2-2, with unresolved D. V shed 5 bases and J shed 7 bases, with 8 bases lying between them. The CDR3 runs to 12 residues. Germline-derived CDR1 and CDR2 are SGHTA and FQGNSA. The whole variable domain, filled in from reference TRBV7-2 and TRBJ2-2, reads GAGVSQSPSNKVTEKGKDVELRCDPISGHTALYWYRQSLGQGLEFLIYFQGNSAPDKSGLPSDRFSAERTGGSVSTLTIQRTQQEDSAVYLCASSLRIGELFFGEGSRLTVL.

This clone has just a few counts. The rearrangement uses TRBV5-1 and TRBJ2-3; 9 bases map to TRBD2. The V segment lost 2 bases and the J segment 0 bases; nucleotides outside the gene matches: 4. Germline CDR1 SGHRS, CDR2 YFSETQ. The CDR3 loop spans 16 amino acids. The CDR3: CASSFSGGFSTDTQYF. CDR3 DNA: TGCGCCAGCAGCTTTAGCGGGGGTTTCAGCACAGATACGCAGTATTTT. Combining the CDR3 with reference TRBV5-1 and TRBJ2-3 gives the whole variable domain KAGVTQTPRYLIKTRGQQVTLSCSPISGHRSVSWYQQTPGQGLQFLFEYFSETQRNKGNFPGRFSGRQFSNSRSEMNVSTLELGDSALYLCASSFSGGFSTDTQYFGPGTRLTVL.

V and J are TRBV2 and TRBJ1-1, with D unclear. Between the trimmed V and J ends, which lost 3 bases and 4 bases, there was a span of 9 bases. Germline CDR1 is SNHLY and CDR2 is FYNNEI. This CDR3 comprises 13 residues. The CDR3 spells CASSDLEGTEAFF. CDR3 nucleotide sequence: TGTGCCAGCAGTGACCTCGAGGGCACTGAAGCTTTCTTT.

In this sample, this clone turned up many times. The J gene is TRBJ1-3, the V gene TRBV5-4; D remains unclear. The length of the CDR3 is 13 residues. Germline V gives CDR1 SGHNT, CDR2 YYREEE (reference sequence). V was clipped by 9 bases and J by 1 base, with 11 bases between them. The CDR3 is CATRTNSGNTIYF. In DNA form, the CDR3 reads TGTGCCACCAGGACTAATTCTGGAAACACCATATATTTT.

This clone was seen a few times. This chain links TRBV6-5 with TRBJ2-3, with a possible D match to TRBD2 (5 bases). V lost 3 bases and J 0 bases, leaving 10 bases between the germline ends. This CDR3 is 15 amino acids long. Germline assignment: CDR1 MNHEY and CDR2 SVGAGI. The CDR3 region is CASSYLTGSTDTQYF. The DNA for the CDR3 is TGTGCCAGCAGTTATCTCACGGGGAGCACAGATACGCAGTATTTT.